The rows below give T cell receptor beta chains drawn from one sample of a study of T cell responses to AZD1222 COVID-19 vaccine. Profiled with immunoSEQ multiplex PCR; TCRdb holds only in-frame clones, not every one. The sample consists of 90,000 to 150,000 clones, about nine tenths of them appearing once. The source was peripheral blood, collected on day 0 of AZD1222 vaccination. These receptors were collected from an adult in good health. CDR3s include the opening cysteine and the closing phenylalanine or tryptophan. D genes are given only for firm matches. Clone sizes are given selectively: once, few, many, or a class where the clone is expanded.

j_gene | abundance | d_gene | v_gene | CDR3nt | CDR3aa
TRBJ2-6 | - | - | TRBV28 | TGTGCCAGCAGTCCCCCCGGGGGAGCGGGGGCCAACGTCCTGACTTTC | CASSPPGGAGANVLTF
TRBJ1-2 | once | TRBD1 | TRBV2 | TGTGCCAGCAGCCCCGGACAGGGGGCGGTCTATGGCTACACCTTC | CASSPGQGAVYGYTF
TRBJ1-1 | - | - | TRBV5-6 | TGTGCCAGCAGCTTGGTCTCTCCGAACACTGAAGCTTTCTTT | CASSLVSPNTEAFF
TRBJ2-1 | - | TRBD1 | TRBV2 | TGTGCCAGCAGTGTCCAAACAGGGGGGTCCTACAATGAGCAGTTCTTC | CASSVQTGGSYNEQFF
TRBJ1-1 | - | - | TRBV5-1 | TGCGCCAGCAGCTTGGGGGACGTCGGCAGGCGGGCTTTCTTT | CASSLGDVGRRAFF
TRBJ1-1 | - | - | TRBV19 | TGTGCCAGTAGTATAGACGGCACGAACACTGAAGCTTTCTTT | CASSIDGTNTEAFF
TRBJ1-2 | - | TRBD1 | TRBV10-3 | TGTGCCATCAGTGACCCCGGACAGGGGGCGTCGTATGGCTACACCTTC | CAISDPGQGASYGYTF
TRBJ1-5 | - | - | TRBV19 | TGTGCCAGTAGCAGCACGGGAAGCAATCAGCCCCAGCATTTT | CASSSTGSNQPQHF
TRBJ2-1 | - | TRBD2 | TRBV7-9 | TGTGCCAGCAGCTCATCGGGACTAGCGGGAGGGCAGGGCCAGTTCTTC | CASSSSGLAGGQGQFF
TRBJ2-3 | - | TRBD2 | TRBV6-6 | TGTGCCAGCAGTTCCTGGACTGGGAGGGGTACGCAGTATTTT | CASSSWTGRGTQYF
TRBJ2-7 | - | TRBD2 | TRBV27 | TGTGCCAGCAGTTTTACGTCTAGCGGGAACAGATACGAGCAGTACTTC | CASSFTSSGNRYEQYF
TRBJ1-5 | - | - | TRBV28 | TGTGCCAGCAGTACACCGACAGGCCTAGGGGATCAGCCCCAGCATTTT | CASSTPTGLGDQPQHF
TRBJ2-1 | - | - | TRBV2 | TGTGCCAGCAGTGAAGCGCTTCGGCTAGCCGGTGAGCAGTTCTTC | CASSEALRLAGEQFF
TRBJ2-3 | - | - | TRBV25-1 | TGTGCCAGCAGTACCCTTACCACAGATACGCAGTATTTT | CASSTLTTDTQYF
TRBJ1-6 | - | - | TRBV4-1 | TGCGCCAGCAGCCACGATGGTAATTCACCCCTCCACTTT | CASSHDGNSPLHF
TRBJ2-7 | - | - | TRBV7-5 | TGTGCCAGAAGCTTAGCTGACAGGGAAGCCTACGAGCAGTACTTC | CARSLADREAYEQYF
TRBJ2-3 | - | - | TRBV5-1 | TGCGCCAGCAGCTTGGATAGACCCACAGATACGCAGTATTTT | CASSLDRPTDTQYF
TRBJ2-7 | - | TRBD1 | TRBV7-6 | TGTGCCAGCAGCCCCCAGGGACAGGGGGCCTACGAGCAGTACTTC | CASSPQGQGAYEQYF
TRBJ2-1 | - | - | TRBV7-9 | TGTGCCAGCAGCCCCGAGGGGTTGGTCGACAATGAGCAGTTCTTC | CASSPEGLVDNEQFF
TRBJ1-5 | few | - | TRBV2 | TGTGCCAGCAGTGAGTGGCGGTTGGGGGCCCAGCATTTT | CASSEWRLGAQHF
TRBJ2-3 | - | - | TRBV5-6 | TGTGCCAGCAGCTTGGTAAGGGGGGCAAAGAGCACAGATACGCAGTATTTT | CASSLVRGAKSTDTQYF
TRBJ2-1 | - | TRBD1 | TRBV27 | TGTGCCAGCAGTTCTTATCGGACAGGGGAGAATGAGCAGTTCTTC | CASSSYRTGENEQFF
TRBJ2-2 | - | TRBD2 | TRBV5-4 | TGTGCCAGCTCCCCCGGCCTAGCGGGAGGGCAGGGCACCGGGGAGCTGTTTTTT | CASSPGLAGGQGTGELFF
TRBJ1-4 | - | - | TRBV3-1/TRBV3-2 | TGTGCCAGCAGCTCTATGAGGGGTGAAAAACTGTTTTTT | CASSSMRGEKLFF
TRBJ1-2 | once | - | TRBV15 | TGTGCCACCAGCAGAGATTTAGGGGCATATGGCTACACCTTC | CATSRDLGAYGYTF
TRBJ2-2 | once | - | TRBV19 | TGTGCCACTAAGTCCCGCCAGGGATTCGGGGAGCTGTTTTTT | CATKSRQGFGELFF
TRBJ2-5 | few | - | TRBV18 | TGTGCCAGCTCACCGGGACTCCAAGAGACCCAGTACTTC | CASSPGLQETQYF
TRBJ1-1 | - | - | TRBV9 | TGTGCCAGCAGCCCCGCCGCACAGGGATTCGTTACTGAAGCTTTCTTT | CASSPAAQGFVTEAFF
TRBJ2-1 | - | TRBD1 | TRBV27 | TGTGCCAGCAGTCAGGACAGGGCGGGCTACAATGAGCAGTTCTTC | CASSQDRAGYNEQFF
TRBJ1-5 | - | TRBD1 | TRBV19 | TGTGCCAGTAGTATACCTTTAATCGGACAGGGCAAGAATCAGCCCCAGCATTTT | CASSIPLIGQGKNQPQHF
TRBJ1-2 | few | - | TRBV9 | TGTGCCAGCAGCGTACAAGGGACGGAACAGGGCTACACCTTC | CASSVQGTEQGYTF
TRBJ2-3 | - | TRBD2 | TRBV24-1 | TGTGCCACCAGTGATCCGTTGTGGGGGGGGCAGTATTTT | CATSDPLWGGQYF
TRBJ2-7 | - | - | TRBV7-8 | TGTGCCAGCAGCTCATACGGGAACTCCTACGAGCAGTACTTC | CASSSYGNSYEQYF
TRBJ1-3 | - | TRBD1 | TRBV28 | TGTGCCAGCAGTTTGGGGGACAGGGAAACCGGAAACACCATATATTTT | CASSLGDRETGNTIYF
TRBJ2-5 | - | TRBD2 | TRBV7-2 | TGTGCCAGCAGCTTATTGGGGACTAGCGGGACCTTAGGGGAGACCCAGTACTTC | CASSLLGTSGTLGETQYF
TRBJ2-7 | - | TRBD1 | TRBV6-5 | TGTGCCAGCAAGCGACAGGGGGTGATCGACGAGCAGTACTTC | CASKRQGVIDEQYF
TRBJ2-6 | - | - | TRBV24-1 | TGTGCCACCAGTAGGGGGGCTGGGGCCAACGTCCTGACTTTC | CATSRGAGANVLTF
TRBJ1-5 | - | - | TRBV28 | TGTGCCAGCAGGGGAGGGACGCAGCCCCAGCATTTT | CASRGGTQPQHF
TRBJ1-1 | - | - | TRBV30 | TGTGCCTGGAGTGTACGGGGGTTGGCTTTCTTT | CAWSVRGLAFF
TRBJ2-7 | - | - | TRBV6-5 | TGTGCCAGCAGTATACAGGGTGGGAGCTCCTACGAGCAGTACTTC | CASSIQGGSSYEQYF
TRBJ2-1 | - | TRBD2 | TRBV9 | TGTGCCAGCAGCCTAGACGGGGGGAGCTCCTACAATGAGCAGTTCTTC | CASSLDGGSSYNEQFF
TRBJ2-5 | - | TRBD1 | TRBV6-5 | TGTGCCAGCTTTCTCTGGGACAGCGGCCAAGAGACCCAGTACTTC | CASFLWDSGQETQYF